This TCR beta chain appears in the sequencing data of a study of beta chain features in type 1 diabetes. Study-level points and caveats: Comparison showed that naive, central memory and Treg TCRB repertoires appeared more similar among patients than among healthy donors. VDJ junctions in type 1 diabetes patients carried more deletions and fewer insertions.

Sequencing targeted expressed TCRB transcripts, as all isolated RNA had been reverse transcribed. Using immunoSEQ multiplex PCR, the repertoire was profiled, and TCRdb retains in-frame clones only, with some absent. The data hold 130,000 to 150,000 clones, with around a tenth observed a single time. It was via CD45RO/CCR7/CD25/CD127/CD95/CD27 that CD4+ naive, central memory, regulatory and stem cell-like memory cells were sorted. Trimming stripped 1 base from V and 4 bases from J, with 10 bases between. CDR3 length: 15 residues. Per germline, CDR1 SNHLY and CDR2 FYNNEI. Points on this clone: Its matching antigen is unknown.

The gene calls are TRBV2 and TRBJ2-2; D gene uncertain. The sequenced material came from central memory CD4+ T cells from blood. The clonotype was recovered from a man between 18 and 35 years old in good health. The CDR3 coding sequence is TGTGCCAGCAGTGAAGGTGGGCGAAGCACCGGGGAGCTGTTTTTT. This sequence encodes CASSEGGRSTGELFF.